This TCR beta chain was identified during a study of graft-versus-host responses after intestinal transplantation. Study-level information: Multivisceral, liver-intestinal, or isolated intestinal transplants were received by the recipients. Every recipient underwent anti-thymocyte globulin induction, then tacrolimus and steroids for two to three years.

General study findings and limits: GvH clones surfaced in recipient marrow, some emerging earlier in ileum or blood.

Clones were read by immunoSEQ multiplex PCR, and TCRdb kept only the in-frame ones, dropping some. Of tens of thousands of clones listed, 82% are singletons. This clone was seen more than once but under ten times. The antigen remains unidentified. V lost 1 base and J 4 bases, leaving 5 bases between the germline ends. The CDR3 consists of 13 residues. Germline V CDR1 and CDR2: SGHAT, FQNNGV. Sample: unstimulated CD8+ T cells sorted from spleen or lymph node cells, taken before transplant. The chain couples TRBV11-2 to TRBJ2-1, with D perhaps assigned TRBD1 or TRBD2 (5 bases each). This TCR was recovered from a human donor who was the organ donor for an intestinal transplant. Here the CDR3 reads CASSLGGYNEQFF. In DNA, the CDR3 is TGTGCCAGCAGCTTAGGGGGGTACAATGAGCAGTTCTTC.